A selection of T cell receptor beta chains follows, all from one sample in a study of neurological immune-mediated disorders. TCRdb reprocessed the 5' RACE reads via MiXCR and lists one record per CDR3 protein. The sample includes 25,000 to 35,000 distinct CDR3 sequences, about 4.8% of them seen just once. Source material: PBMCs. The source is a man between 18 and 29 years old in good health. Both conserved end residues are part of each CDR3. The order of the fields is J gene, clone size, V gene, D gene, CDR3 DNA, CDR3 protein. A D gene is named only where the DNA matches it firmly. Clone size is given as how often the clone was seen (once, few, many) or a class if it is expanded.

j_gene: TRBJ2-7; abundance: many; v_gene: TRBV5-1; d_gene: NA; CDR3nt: TGCGCCAGCAGCTTAAGCTCCGGGAACTACGAGCAGTACTTC; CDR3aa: CASSLSSGNYEQYF
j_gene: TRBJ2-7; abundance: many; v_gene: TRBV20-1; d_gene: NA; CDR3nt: TGCAGTGCTAGGGTAGCGACCTACGAGCAGTACTTC; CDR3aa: CSARVATYEQYF
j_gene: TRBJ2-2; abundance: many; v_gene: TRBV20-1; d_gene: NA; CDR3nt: TGCAGTGCTAGAAACAGACTGAACACCGGGGAGCTGTTTTTT; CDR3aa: CSARNRLNTGELFF
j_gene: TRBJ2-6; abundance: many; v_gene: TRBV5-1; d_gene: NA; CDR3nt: TGCGCCAGCAGCTTGAGGATCGGACCTTCTGGGGCCAACGTCCTGACTTTC; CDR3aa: CASSLRIGPSGANVLTF
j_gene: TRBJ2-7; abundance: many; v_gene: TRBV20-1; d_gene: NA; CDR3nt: TGCAGTGCTAGTAAGGCCCTGGGGGCGCCTGGCGGCTCGTACGAGCAGTACTTC; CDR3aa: CSASKALGAPGGSYEQYF
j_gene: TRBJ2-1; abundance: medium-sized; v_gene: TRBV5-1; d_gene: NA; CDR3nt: TGCGCCAGCAGCTTGTGGGTTGGGTACAATGAGCAGTTCTTC; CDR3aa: CASSLWVGYNEQFF
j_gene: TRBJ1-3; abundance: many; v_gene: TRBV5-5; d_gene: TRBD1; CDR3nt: TGTGCCAGCAGGCCCACAGGGGGCTCTGGAAACACCATATATTTT; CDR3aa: CASRPTGGSGNTIYF
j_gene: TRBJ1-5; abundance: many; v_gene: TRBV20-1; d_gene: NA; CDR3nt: TGCAGTGCTAGCCCCCCCAATAGCAATCAGCCCCAGCATTTT; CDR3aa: CSASPPNSNQPQHF
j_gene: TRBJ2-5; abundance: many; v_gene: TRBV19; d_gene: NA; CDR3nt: TGTGCCAGTAGTCCCACCGCCCAAGAGACCCAGTACTTC; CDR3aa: CASSPTAQETQYF
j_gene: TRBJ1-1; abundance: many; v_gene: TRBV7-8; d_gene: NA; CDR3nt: TGTGCCAGCAGCCCTGACCCGGACCCGGGGGCTTTCTTT; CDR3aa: CASSPDPDPGAFF
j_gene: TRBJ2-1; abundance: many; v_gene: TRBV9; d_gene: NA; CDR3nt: TGTGCCAGCAGCGTAGGGTGGGGATACAATGAGCAGTTCTTC; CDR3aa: CASSVGWGYNEQFF
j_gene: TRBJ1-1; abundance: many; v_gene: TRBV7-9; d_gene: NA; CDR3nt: TGTGCCAGCAGCTTTGATGCGAACTCGAACACTGAAGCTTTCTTT; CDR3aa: CASSFDANSNTEAFF
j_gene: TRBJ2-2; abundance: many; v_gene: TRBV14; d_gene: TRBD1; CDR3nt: TGTGCCAGCAGCTTAAGACAGGGGAACACCGGGGAGCTGTTTTTT; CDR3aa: CASSLRQGNTGELFF
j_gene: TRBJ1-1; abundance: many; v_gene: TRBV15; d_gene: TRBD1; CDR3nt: TGTGCCACCAGCAGAGCCGGGACAGGGGCGGCTGAAGCTTTCTTT; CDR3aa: CATSRAGTGAAEAFF
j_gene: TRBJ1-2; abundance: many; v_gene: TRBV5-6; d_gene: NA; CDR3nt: TGTGCCAGCAGCTTGTCGTGCAGTTGGGGATTTGGCTACACCTTC; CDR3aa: CASSLSCSWGFGYTF
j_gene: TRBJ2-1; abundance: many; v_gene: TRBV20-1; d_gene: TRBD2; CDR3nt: TGCAGTGCTAGAGATCCTGCGGGGGGCCACAATGAGCAGTTCTTC; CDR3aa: CSARDPAGGHNEQFF
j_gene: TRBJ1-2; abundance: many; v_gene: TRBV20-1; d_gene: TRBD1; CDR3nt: TGCAGTCTTCTTCGTATGGGACAGCTTAACTATGGCTACACCTTC; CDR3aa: CSLLRMGQLNYGYTF
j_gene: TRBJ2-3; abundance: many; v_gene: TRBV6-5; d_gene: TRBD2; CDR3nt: TGTGCCAGCAGTTACGCGGGGGGCCGCGCAGATACGCAGTATTTT; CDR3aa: CASSYAGGRADTQYF
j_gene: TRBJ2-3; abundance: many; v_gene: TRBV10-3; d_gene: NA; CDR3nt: TGTGCCACCTCCCAAGGGTTGACAGATACGCAGTATTTT; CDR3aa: CATSQGLTDTQYF
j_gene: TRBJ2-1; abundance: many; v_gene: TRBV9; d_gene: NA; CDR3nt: TGTGCCAGCAGCCCCCAGGGGGGGGCCAACCGTGAGCAGTTCTTC; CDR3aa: CASSPQGGANREQFF
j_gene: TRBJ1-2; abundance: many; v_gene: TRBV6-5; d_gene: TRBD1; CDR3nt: TGTGCCAGCAGTTACTCCGGACAGGGCGGGTATGGCTACACCTTC; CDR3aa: CASSYSGQGGYGYTF
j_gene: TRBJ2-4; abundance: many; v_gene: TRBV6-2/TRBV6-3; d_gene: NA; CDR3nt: TGTGCCAGCAGTTTGTTACTAGCCAAAAACATTCAGTACTTC; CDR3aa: CASSLLLAKNIQYF
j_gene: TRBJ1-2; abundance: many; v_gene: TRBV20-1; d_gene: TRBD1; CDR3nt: TGCAGTGCTAGAGATCTGCAGGGGGTTGGCTACACCTTC; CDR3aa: CSARDLQGVGYTF
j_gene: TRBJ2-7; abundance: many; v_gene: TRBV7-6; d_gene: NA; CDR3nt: TGTGCCAGCAGCTTAGGCCCACCTCACTACGAGCAGTACTTC; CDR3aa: CASSLGPPHYEQYF
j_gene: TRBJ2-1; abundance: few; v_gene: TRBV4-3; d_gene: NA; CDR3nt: TGCGCCAGCAGCCAAGAGGTTAACAATGAGCAGTTCTTC; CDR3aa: CASSQEVNNEQFF
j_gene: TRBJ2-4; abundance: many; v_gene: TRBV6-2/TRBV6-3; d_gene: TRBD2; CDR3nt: TGTGCCAGCAGTTGGGTAGCGGGGGGCGAAAACATTCAGTACTTC; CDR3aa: CASSWVAGGENIQYF
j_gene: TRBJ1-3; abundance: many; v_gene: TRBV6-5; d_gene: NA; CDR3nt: TGTGCCAGCAGTTACGGTCGGGGAAACACCATATATTTT; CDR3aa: CASSYGRGNTIYF
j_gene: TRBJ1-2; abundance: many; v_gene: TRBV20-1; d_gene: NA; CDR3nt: TGCAGTGCTAGCGAAGCCCCGCTTGGTGGCTACACCTTC; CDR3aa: CSASEAPLGGYTF
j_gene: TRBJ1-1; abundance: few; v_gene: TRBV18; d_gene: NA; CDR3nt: TGTGCCAGCTCACCTACGTACTCGAACACTGAAGCTTTCTTT; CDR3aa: CASSPTYSNTEAFF
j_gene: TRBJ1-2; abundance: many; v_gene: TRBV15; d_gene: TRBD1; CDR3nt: TGTGCCACCAGCAGACCCCCATCGGACAGGTCAGGAGGCTACACCTTC; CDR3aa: CATSRPPSDRSGGYTF
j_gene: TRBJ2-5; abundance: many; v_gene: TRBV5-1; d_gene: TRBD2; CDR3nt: TGCGCCAGCAGCTTGGAACCTGTTTCGCGGGGGGCCGAGAAGGAGGCCCAGTACTTC; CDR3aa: CASSLEPVSRGAEKEAQYF
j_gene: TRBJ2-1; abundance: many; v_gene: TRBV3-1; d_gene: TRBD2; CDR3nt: TGTGCCAGCAGCCCCTTCGGGACTAGCGGTTACAATGAGCAGTTCTTC; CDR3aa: CASSPFGTSGYNEQFF
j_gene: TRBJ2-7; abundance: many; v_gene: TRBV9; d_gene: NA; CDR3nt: TGTGCCAGCAGCCCCCGGACCGACATTGGGGAGCAGTACTTC; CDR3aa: CASSPRTDIGEQYF
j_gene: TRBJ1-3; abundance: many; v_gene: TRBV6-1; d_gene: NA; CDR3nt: TGTGCCAGCAGTGAAAGTGAGCTTGGAAACACCATATATTTT; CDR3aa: CASSESELGNTIYF
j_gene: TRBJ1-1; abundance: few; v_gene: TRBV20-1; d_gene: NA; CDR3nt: TGCAGTGCTAGGGTCGACGGGGAGACCACTGAAGCTTTCTTT; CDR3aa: CSARVDGETTEAFF
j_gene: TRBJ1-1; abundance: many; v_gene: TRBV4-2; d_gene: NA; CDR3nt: TGTGCCAGCAGCCACCAAGGGCGGTCGAGGCACGCTGGGACTGAAGCTTTCTTT; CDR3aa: CASSHQGRSRHAGTEAFF
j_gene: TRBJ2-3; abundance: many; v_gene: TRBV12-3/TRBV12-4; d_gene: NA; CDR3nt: TGTGCCAGCAGTCGGACAGGCACAGATACGCAGTATTTT; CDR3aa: CASSRTGTDTQYF
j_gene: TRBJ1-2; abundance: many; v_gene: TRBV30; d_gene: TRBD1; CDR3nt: TGTGCCTGGAGGGGACAGTATGGCTACACCTTC; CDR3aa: CAWRGQYGYTF
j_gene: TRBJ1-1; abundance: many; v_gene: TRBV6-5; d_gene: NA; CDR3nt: TGTGCCAGCAGTTACTCGAACACTGAAGCTTTCTTT; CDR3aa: CASSYSNTEAFF
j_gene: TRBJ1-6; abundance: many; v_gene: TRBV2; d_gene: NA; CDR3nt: TGTGCCAGCAGAGGGTTACGGAATGGTTCACCCCTCCACTTT; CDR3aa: CASRGLRNGSPLHF
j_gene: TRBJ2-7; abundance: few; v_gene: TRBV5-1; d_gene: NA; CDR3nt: TGCGCCAGCAGCTTGCTCGAGCCCAGGTACGAGCAGTACTTC; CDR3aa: CASSLLEPRYEQYF
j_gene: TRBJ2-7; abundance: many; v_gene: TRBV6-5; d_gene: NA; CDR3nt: TGTGCCAGCAAGAACCGGGGACCCTTCTACGAGCAGTACTTC; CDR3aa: CASKNRGPFYEQYF
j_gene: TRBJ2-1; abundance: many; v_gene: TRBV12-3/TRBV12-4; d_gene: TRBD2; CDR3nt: TGTGCCAGCAGTGGGCTGGGACTAGCGGGGGCCTCGAGCTCCTACAATGAGCAGTTCTTC; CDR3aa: CASSGLGLAGASSSYNEQFF
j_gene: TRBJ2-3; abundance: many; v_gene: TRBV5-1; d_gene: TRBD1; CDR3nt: TGCGCCAGCAGCGTGGGACAGGGCACAGATACGCAGTATTTT; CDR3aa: CASSVGQGTDTQYF
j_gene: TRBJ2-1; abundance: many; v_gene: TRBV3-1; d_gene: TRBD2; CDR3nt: TGTGCCAGCAGCTCCGGGACTAGCGGGGATGAGCAGTTCTTC; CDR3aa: CASSSGTSGDEQFF
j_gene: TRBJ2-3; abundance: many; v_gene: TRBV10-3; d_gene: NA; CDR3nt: TGTGCCATCAGCACAGGGTATCCTAGCACAGATACGCAGTATTTT; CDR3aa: CAISTGYPSTDTQYF
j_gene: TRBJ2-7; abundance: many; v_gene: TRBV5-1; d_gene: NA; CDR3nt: TGCGCCAGCAGCCCCCGGAGGTCGGGGACCGTCACCTACGAGCAGTACTTC; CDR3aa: CASSPRRSGTVTYEQYF
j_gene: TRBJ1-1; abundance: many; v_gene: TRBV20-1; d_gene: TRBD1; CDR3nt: TGCAGTGCCACAGGGGGAGAGCTCCCTGAAGCTTTCTTT; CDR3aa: CSATGGELPEAFF
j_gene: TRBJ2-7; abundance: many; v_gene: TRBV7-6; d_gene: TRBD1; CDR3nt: TGTGCCAGCAGCTTAAACAGGGGGCCATACGAGCAGTACTTC; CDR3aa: CASSLNRGPYEQYF
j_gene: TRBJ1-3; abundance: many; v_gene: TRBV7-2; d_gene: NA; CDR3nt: TGTGCCAGCAGCTTAAATAATTTCCCTGGAAACACCATATATTTT; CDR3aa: CASSLNNFPGNTIYF
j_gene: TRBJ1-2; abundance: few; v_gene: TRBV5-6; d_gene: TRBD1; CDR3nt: TGTGCCAGCAGTCCAGGGGGCGTCGGCTATGGCTACACCTTC; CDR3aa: CASSPGGVGYGYTF
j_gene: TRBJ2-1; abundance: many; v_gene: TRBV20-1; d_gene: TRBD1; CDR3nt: TGCAGTGCACCGGGACAGGTAGACAATGAGCAGTTCTTC; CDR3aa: CSAPGQVDNEQFF
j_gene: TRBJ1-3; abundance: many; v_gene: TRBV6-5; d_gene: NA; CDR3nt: TGTGCCAGCAGTTACTCCGGGTCCCGAGATGTCACCATATATTTT; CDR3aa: CASSYSGSRDVTIYF
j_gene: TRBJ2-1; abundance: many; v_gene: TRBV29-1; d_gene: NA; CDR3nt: TGCAGCGTTCGGACAGCGGGCAATGAGCAGTTCTTC; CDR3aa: CSVRTAGNEQFF
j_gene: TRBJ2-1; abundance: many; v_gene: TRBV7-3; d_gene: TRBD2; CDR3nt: TGTGCCAGCAGCCCGCAGACTAGCCTTAATGAGCAGTTCTTC; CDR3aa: CASSPQTSLNEQFF